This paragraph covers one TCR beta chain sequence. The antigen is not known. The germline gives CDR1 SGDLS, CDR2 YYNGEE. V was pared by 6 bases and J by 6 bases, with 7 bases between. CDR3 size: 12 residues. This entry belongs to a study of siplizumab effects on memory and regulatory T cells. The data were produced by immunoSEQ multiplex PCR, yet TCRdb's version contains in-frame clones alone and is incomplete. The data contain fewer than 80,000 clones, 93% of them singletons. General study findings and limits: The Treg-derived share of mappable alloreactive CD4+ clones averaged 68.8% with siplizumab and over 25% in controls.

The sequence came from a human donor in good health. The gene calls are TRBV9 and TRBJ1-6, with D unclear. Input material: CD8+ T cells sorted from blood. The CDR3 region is CASTRLNSPLHF. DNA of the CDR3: TGTGCCAGCACCCGTCTTAATTCACCCCTCCACTTT.